The 9 T cell receptor beta chains given below trace back to one sample, sequenced in a study of blood T cells in healthy people across ages. A sample-barcoded 5' primer and a J-beta primer mix were used in a second PCR of roughly 7 to 12 cycles. TCRdb re-derived calls from the 5' RACE reads in MiXCR, one entry per CDR3 protein. The sample has about 670,000 distinct CDR3 sequences, about 43% seen once. The sequenced sample consisted of blood. These receptors all stem from a man older than 75 in good health.

V gene TRBV10-3 combines with J gene TRBJ2-1, with 10 bases fitting TRBD2. Germline V lookup: CDR1 ENHRY, CDR2 SYGVKD. V dropped 7 bases and J dropped 6; count of bases not matched to a gene: 9. This CDR3 is 15 amino acids long. CDR3 nucleotides: TGTGCCATCACCCAACTAGCGGGGCAGTCCAATGAGCAGTTCTTC. Protein sequence: CAITQLAGQSNEQFF.

V usage is TRBV5-1 and J usage is TRBJ2-3, with D possibly being TRBD1 or TRBD2 (6 bases each). The CDR3 loop spans 16 amino acids. From germline, CDR1 is SGHRS and CDR2 YFSETQ. V lost 2 bases, J lost 0 bases, and 13 bases lay in between. The DNA for the CDR3 is TGCGCCAGCAGCTTCAAACAGGGACTGAGCACAGATACGCAGTATTTT. It translates to CASSFKQGLSTDTQYF.

The V call is TRBV2, the J call TRBJ1-5; D might be TRBD1 (5 bases). The CDR3 is 14 residues long. V lost 1 base to trimming and J lost 9 bases, with 13 bases between them. Germline V lookup: CDR1 SNHLY, CDR2 FYNNEI. The CDR3 DNA is TGTGCCAGCAGTGAAGTTGTAGGGGCAGGGCCCCAGCATTTT. This codes for CASSEVVGAGPQHF.

This clonotype was seen many times. The rearrangement joins TRBV7-2 to TRBJ2-5, with 7 bases matching TRBD2. The CDR3 is 14 residues long. CDR1 is SGHTA, CDR2 FQGNSA, per germline. V lost 2 bases to trimming and J lost 0 bases; unmatched junction nucleotides: 0. As DNA, the CDR3 is TGTGCCAGCAGCTTAAGCGGGAACCAAGAGACCCAGTACTTC. Translated, it gives CASSLSGNQETQYF.

The V call is TRBV20-1, the J call TRBJ1-1; 12 bases align to TRBD1. The CDR3 sequence is 15 residues long. Germline V CDR1 and CDR2: DFQATT, SNEGSKA (reference sequence). V lost 6 bases to trimming and J lost 3 bases; unmatched junction nucleotides: 8. In DNA form, the CDR3 reads TGCAGTGCCGAAGGGACAGGGGGCCCACACACTGAAGCTTTCTTT. This codes for CSAEGTGGPHTEAFF.

The chain recombines TRBV7-3 with TRBJ2-5, with TRBD2 identical over 8 bases. The V and J ends lost 4 bases and 11 bases, in that order; junction bases with no gene match: 24. The germline V gene has CDR1 SGHTA and CDR2 FQGTGA. CDR3 length equals 18 residues. CDR3 sequence (DNA): TGTGCCAGCAGCTCCTCGGGGGGGGTGCACGCAGGCTACAATGAGCAGTACTTC. It codes for CASSSSGGVHAGYNEQYF.

The J gene is TRBJ2-3, the V gene TRBV7-8; D possibly uses TRBD1 or TRBD2 (5 bases each). Trimming stripped 5 bases from V and 4 bases from J, with 16 bases between. The CDR3 extends over 15 amino acids. CDR1 and CDR2 from the germline V gene are SGHVS and FQNEAQ. The CDR3 is CASSVLGRGADTQYF. The CDR3 coding sequence is TGTGCCAGCAGCGTCCTTGGGAGAGGGGCAGATACGCAGTATTTT.

The chain employs TRBV5-1 and TRBJ2-7, with TRBD1 matching over 10 bases. CDR1 is SGHRS and CDR2 is YFSETQ in the germline V gene. The CDR3 runs to 14 residues. V shed 4 bases and J 7 bases; nucleotides not matched to a gene: 8. CDR3 DNA: TGCGCCAGCAGCCAGGGACAGGGGACGGGTGAGCAGTACTTC. Its translation is CASSQGQGTGEQYF. The full variable domain, rest sourced from reference TRBV5-1 and TRBJ2-7, is KAGVTQTPRYLIKTRGQQVTLSCSPISGHRSVSWYQQTPGQGLQFLFEYFSETQRNKGNFPGRFSGRQFSNSRSEMNVSTLELGDSALYLCASSQGQGTGEQYFGPGTRLTVT.

To note about this clonotype: At one boundary the junction diverges from the germline segment, which might be a read error. The rearrangement joins TRBV28 to TRBJ2-1, with 10 positions matching TRBD1. The CDR3 loop spans 15 amino acids. Germline V gene data show CDR1 as MDHEN and CDR2 as SYDVKM. The CDR3 reads CASSRTGGLYIEQFF. The CDR3 region has the DNA TGTGCCAGCAGCCGGACAGGGGGGCTCTACATTGAGCAGTTCTTC.